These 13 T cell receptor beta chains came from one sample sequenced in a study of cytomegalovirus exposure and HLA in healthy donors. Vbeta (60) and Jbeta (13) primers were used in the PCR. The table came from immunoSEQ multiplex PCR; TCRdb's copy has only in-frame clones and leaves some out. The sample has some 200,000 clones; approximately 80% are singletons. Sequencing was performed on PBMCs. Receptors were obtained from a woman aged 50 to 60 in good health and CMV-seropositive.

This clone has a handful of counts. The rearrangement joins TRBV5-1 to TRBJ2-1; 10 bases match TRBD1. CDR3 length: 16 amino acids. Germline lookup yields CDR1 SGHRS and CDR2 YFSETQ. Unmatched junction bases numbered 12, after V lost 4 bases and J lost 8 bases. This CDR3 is CASSQPLGTGVDEQFF. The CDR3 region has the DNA TGCGCCAGCAGCCAACCCCTCGGGACAGGGGTCGATGAGCAGTTCTTC.

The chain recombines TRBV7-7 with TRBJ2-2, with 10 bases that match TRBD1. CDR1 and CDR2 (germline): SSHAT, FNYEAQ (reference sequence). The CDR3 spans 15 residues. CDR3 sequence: CTSSAGTGATGELFF. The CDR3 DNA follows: TGTACTAGCAGCGCCGGGACAGGGGCGACCGGGGAGCTGTTTTTT. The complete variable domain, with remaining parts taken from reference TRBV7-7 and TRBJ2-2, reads GAGVSQSPRYKVTKRGQDVTLRCDPISSHATLYWYQQALGQGPEFLTYFNYEAQPDKSGLPSDRFSAERPEGSISTLTIQRTEQRDSAMYRCTSSAGTGATGELFFGEGSRLTVL.

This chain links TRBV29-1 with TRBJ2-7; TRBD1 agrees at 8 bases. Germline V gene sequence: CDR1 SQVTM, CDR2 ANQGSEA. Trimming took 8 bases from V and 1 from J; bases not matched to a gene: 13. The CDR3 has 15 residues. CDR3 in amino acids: CSIQSGQGNSYEQYF. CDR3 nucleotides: TGCAGCATCCAGAGCGGACAGGGAAATTCCTACGAGCAGTACTTC.

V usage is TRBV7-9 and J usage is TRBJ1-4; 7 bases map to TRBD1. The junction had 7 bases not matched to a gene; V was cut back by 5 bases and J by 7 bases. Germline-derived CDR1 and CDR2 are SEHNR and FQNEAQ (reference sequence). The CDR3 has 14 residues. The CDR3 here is CASSLTGQSEKLFF. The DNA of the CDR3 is TGTGCCAGCAGCCTGACAGGGCAAAGTGAAAAACTGTTTTTT.

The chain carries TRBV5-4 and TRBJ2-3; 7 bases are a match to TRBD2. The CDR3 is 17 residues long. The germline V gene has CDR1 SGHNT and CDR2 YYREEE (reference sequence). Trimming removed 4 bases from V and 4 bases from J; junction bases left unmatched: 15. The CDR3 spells CASSGGLGSGAADTQYF. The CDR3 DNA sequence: TGTGCCAGCAGCGGTGGGTTGGGAAGCGGGGCGGCAGATACGCAGTATTTT.

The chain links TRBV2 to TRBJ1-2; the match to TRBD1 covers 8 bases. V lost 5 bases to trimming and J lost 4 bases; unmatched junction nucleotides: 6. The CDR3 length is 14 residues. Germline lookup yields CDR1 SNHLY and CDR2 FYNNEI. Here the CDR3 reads CASSPQGVGYGYTF. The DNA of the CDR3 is TGTGCCAGCAGTCCACAGGGGGTCGGCTATGGCTACACCTTC.

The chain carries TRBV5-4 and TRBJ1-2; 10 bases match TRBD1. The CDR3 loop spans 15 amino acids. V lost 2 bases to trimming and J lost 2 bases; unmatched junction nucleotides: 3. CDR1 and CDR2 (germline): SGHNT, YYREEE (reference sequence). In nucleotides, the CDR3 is TGTGCCAGCAGCTTATTGGACAGGGGGAACTATGGCTACACCTTC. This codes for CASSLLDRGNYGYTF.

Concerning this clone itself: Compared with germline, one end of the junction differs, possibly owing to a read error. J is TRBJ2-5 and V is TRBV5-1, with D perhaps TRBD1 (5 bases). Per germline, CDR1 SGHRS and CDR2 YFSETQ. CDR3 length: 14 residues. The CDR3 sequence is CASSLGPRGETQYF. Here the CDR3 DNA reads TGTGCCAGCAGCTTGGGGCCCCGAGGAGAGACCCAGTACTTC.

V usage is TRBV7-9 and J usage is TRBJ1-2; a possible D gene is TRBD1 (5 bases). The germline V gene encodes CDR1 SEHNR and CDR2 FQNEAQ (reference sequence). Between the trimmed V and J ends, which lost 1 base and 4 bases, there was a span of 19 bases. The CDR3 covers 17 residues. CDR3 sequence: CASSLEVGAPSPYGYTF. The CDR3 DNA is TGTGCCAGCAGCTTAGAGGTAGGGGCGCCCAGCCCCTATGGCTACACCTTC.

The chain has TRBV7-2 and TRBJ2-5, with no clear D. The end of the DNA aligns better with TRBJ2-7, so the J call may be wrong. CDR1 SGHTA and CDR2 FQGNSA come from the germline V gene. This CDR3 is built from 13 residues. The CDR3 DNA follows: TGTGCCAGCAGCTTAGGGGCTAGCTACGAGCAGTACTTC. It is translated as CASSLGASYEQYF.

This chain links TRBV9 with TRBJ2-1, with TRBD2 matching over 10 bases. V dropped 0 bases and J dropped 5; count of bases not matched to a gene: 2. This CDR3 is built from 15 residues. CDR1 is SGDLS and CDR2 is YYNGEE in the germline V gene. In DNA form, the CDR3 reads TGTGCCAGCAGCGTAGTAGCGGGGGGACACAATGAGCAGTTCTTC. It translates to CASSVVAGGHNEQFF.

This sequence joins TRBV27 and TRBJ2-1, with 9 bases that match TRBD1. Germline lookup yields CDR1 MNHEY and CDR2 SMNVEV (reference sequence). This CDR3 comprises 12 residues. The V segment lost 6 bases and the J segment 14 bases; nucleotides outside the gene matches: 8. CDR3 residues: CASSRAGQGKFF. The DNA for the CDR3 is TGTGCCAGCAGCCGCGCCGGACAGGGGAAGTTCTTC.

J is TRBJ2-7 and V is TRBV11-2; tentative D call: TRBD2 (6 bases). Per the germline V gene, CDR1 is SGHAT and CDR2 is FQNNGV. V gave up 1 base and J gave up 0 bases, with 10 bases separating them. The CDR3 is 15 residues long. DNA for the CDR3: TGTGCCAGCAGCTTAGGGGGACTGAGCTCCTACGAGCAGTACTTC. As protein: CASSLGGLSSYEQYF.